The 2 T cell receptor beta chains presented below share a single source sample, sequenced in a study of shared clonotypes between healthy human individuals. Profiling relied on immunoSEQ multiplex PCR, and the TCRdb table lists in-frame clones only, not all of them. The sample yields about 580,000 clones, roughly 98% seen once. Positive CCR7 selection of CD45RO-negative cells yielded the naive CD8 cells, and terminally differentiated effector memory CD45RA+ cells were excluded. The sequenced sample was naive CD8+ T cells sorted from blood. The source is a man aged 25 to 40 in good health.

J is TRBJ2-7 and V is TRBV9; D gene ambiguous. There are 12 residues in the CDR3. Trimming took 3 bases from V and 2 from J, leaving 6 bases between them. Germline CDR1 and CDR2: SGDLS and YYNGEE. CDR3 DNA sequence: TGTGCCAGCAGCGCCAGTACCTACGAGCAGTACTTC. As protein: CASSASTYEQYF. Full variable domain (remainder filled in from reference TRBV9 and TRBJ2-7): DSGVTQTPKHLITATGQRVTLRCSPRSGDLSVYWYQQSLDQGLQFLIQYYNGEERAKGNILERFSAQQFPDLHSELNLSSLELGDSALYFCASSASTYEQYFGPGTRLTVT.

The chain couples TRBV28 to TRBJ2-7; D uncertain. The germline V and J ends were trimmed by 6 bases and 3 bases, with 6 bases remaining between them. CDR3 length: 11 residues. CDR1 MDHEN and CDR2 SYDVKM come from the germline V gene. The CDR3 is CASRLHYEQYF. The DNA for the CDR3 is TGTGCCAGCAGACTTCACTACGAGCAGTACTTC.